The clone carrying this T cell receptor (beta chain) came up a few times. As yet, its antigen is unknown. The data were taken from a study of T cell repertoires in cytomegalovirus infection. On the study more broadly: As its CMV epitopes, the study selected recently identified HLA-C-restricted and well-studied HLA-B-restricted targets. Based on public TCR beta signatures, there were indications of CMV infection and of a matching HLA type. Study observations and caveats: CMV-specific TCR beta clonotypes restricted by HLA-C were the ones dominating the ex vivo response. Carriers of CMV plus the relevant HLA were identified by cumulative public TCR beta family frequency.

This CDR3 comprises 15 residues. V lost 2 bases and J 7 bases, leaving 18 bases between the germline ends. Germline V gene sequence: CDR1 SGHDT, CDR2 YYEEEE. In TCRdb, the reads were re-called with MiXCR into one record per CDR3 protein. The table lists tens of thousands of distinct CDR3 sequences, 20% to 25% of them singletons. Source: CD8+ T cells from cultured PBMCs, taken from culture after CMV antigen stimulation. The clonotype was recovered from a human donor in good health (CMV status not recorded). Some clones in this sample may be carry-over from other donors' samples. This sequence joins TRBV5-6 and TRBJ1-1, with D possibly TRBD1 on 5 matching bases. CDR3 residues: CASSFTWGEFGEAFF. The CDR3 DNA reads as TGTGCCAGCAGCTTCACGTGGGGGGAATTTGGTGAAGCTTTCTTT.